This note documents a single T cell receptor (beta chain) sequence. The data are from a study of blood T cell repertoires in COVID-19. Study information: Italy, Spain and the United States were the sources of the convalescent and acute COVID-19 samples. T cells, B-cell-depleted T cells, or PBMCs provided the cDNA or gDNA that served as material.

Sequencing used immunoSEQ multiplex PCR; TCRdb keeps in-frame clones, though not all of them. Here the sample spans under 300,000 clones, more than 85% being singletons. Deletions cut 8 bases from V and 1 base from J, with 8 bases between. CDR1 and CDR2 from the germline V gene are WNHNN and SYGVQD (reference sequence). The CDR3 spans 13 residues. Specimen: peripheral blood. The source of this sequence is an older woman with active or convalescent COVID-19. This sequence joins TRBV10-1 and TRBJ2-2; D unresolved. The CDR3 coding sequence is TGCGCCAGCGCCGGTAGGAACACCGGGGAGCTGTTTTTT. It encodes CASAGRNTGELFF.